This T cell receptor (beta chain) was obtained from a study of blood T cell repertoires in COVID-19 (dated by TCRdb to the early 2020s). Describing the broader study: Samples from collaborators originated in the United States, Italy and Spain and spanned both the acute and convalescent phases of COVID-19. Samples came from the ongoing ImmuneRACE study (first 160 participants) plus 1,254 subjects from 6 global collaborators. HLA class I and class II types, where available, came from metadata supplied by the sample provider rather than from assay-based typing. Subjects who had been exposed to COVID-19, were actively infected with it, or had recovered from it provided the deeply sampled blood TCRbeta repertoires that made up the dataset. A de-identified subject ID, COVID-19 status, age in years and sex were almost always included in the sample metadata. The material from the prospective study consisted of cDNA or gDNA derived from T cells, B-cell-depleted T cells, or PBMCs. The repertoires were released in a freely available public database meant as a resource for research on the immune response to SARS-CoV-2. General conclusions and limits of the study: The amount of clinical and demographic metadata varied by source and participant and was provided uncurated.

Concerning this clone: Its recognized antigen is unknown. No quality values exist for individual bases; no much larger clone is one base distant.

Collaborating institutions collected whole blood in K2EDTA tubes following their own protocols. Collaborator samples were shipped for TCRbeta analysis as frozen whole blood, isolated PBMCs, or DNA extracted from either sample type. The immunoSEQ Assay, a bias-controlled multiplex PCR, was used to amplify TCRbeta CDR3 regions from genomic DNA. The authors processed their data as follows. Within the assay, amplification of reference gene primers was used to estimate how many nucleated cells each sample contained. To quantify the absolute abundance of each unique TCRbeta CDR3 rearrangement, sequence reads were collapsed and filtered. For each sample, productive Simpson clonality was calculated by taking the square root of Simpson's diversity index across productive rearrangements. Sourced from immuneACCESS, this table was stored by TCRdb with only in-frame sequences that have V and J called. A share of the clones is absent; for the studies checked, an unresolved V gene accounts for under half, and the remainder has no known explanation. V and J calls and clone size follow that table, whereas D and trimming were derived from the DNA. A total of more than 95,000 clones appear in this sample, around 76% of them only once. The ten largest clones add up to roughly 18% of the sample.

Via the germline V gene (reference sequence), CDR1 is SGHNT and CDR2 YYREEE. A distance of 16 bases separates the germline ends of V and J, which lose 4 bases and 0 bases respectively. Spanning cysteine to phenylalanine, the CDR3 consists of 16 amino acids. The DNA shown is the 48-base CDR3, in frame from base 1. Sequencing was performed on peripheral blood. The sequence was collected from a man older than 75 with acute or convalescent COVID-19. This receptor chain uses TRBV5-4 and TRBJ1-1, with TRBD1 as a weak D call on 6 bases. The CDR3 region reads CASSPFGGALNTEAFF. The nucleotide sequence reads TGTGCCAGCAGCCCCTTTGGGGGGGCGCTGAACACTGAAGCTTTCTTT.